This T cell receptor beta chain was sequenced during a study of control samples from healthy donors and cancer patients. Germline CDR1 DFQATT, CDR2 SNEGSKA (reference sequence). The CDR3 has 16 amino acids. Trimming removed 3 bases from V and 0 bases from J; junction bases left unmatched: 3. Sequenced by immunoSEQ multiplex PCR; TCRdb stores in-frame clones only, minus some. This sample has roughly 170,000 clones, with 91% found just once. The TCR comes from a woman in her 40s in good health. The chain has TRBV20-1 and TRBJ2-6; 9 nucleotides agree with TRBD2. The sequenced sample consisted of blood. The CDR3 DNA reads as TGCAGTGCTAGTAGCGGGGGAACCTCTGGGGCCAACGTCCTGACTTTC. This encodes CSASSGGTSGANVLTF.